These T cell receptor beta chains were read from a single sample in a study of blood T cells in healthy people across ages. Using its own MiXCR run on the 5' RACE reads, TCRdb lists one record per CDR3 protein. Of some 780,000 distinct CDR3 sequences detected, 45% to 70% appear once; the ten largest clones hold around a quarter. Material: blood. The receptors were gathered from a man aged 40-50 years in good health. CDR3s include the opening cysteine and the closing phenylalanine or tryptophan. Each record gives: D gene, V gene, clone size, J gene, CDR3 DNA, CDR3 protein. A D gene is named only where the DNA matches it firmly. For some rows the clone size is stated as once, few or many, or as a class when expanded; others skip it.

D gene: .
V gene: TRBV29-1
clone size: few
J gene: TRBJ1-2
CDR3 DNA: TGCAGCGTTGAAACTGGCATCTATGGCTACACCTTC
CDR3 protein: CSVETGIYGYTF

D gene: .
V gene: TRBV7-9
clone size: few
J gene: TRBJ2-7
CDR3 DNA: TGTGCCAGCAGCGGGGGACGGATCTCCTACGAGCAGTACTTC
CDR3 protein: CASSGGRISYEQYF

D gene: .
V gene: TRBV5-1
clone size: .
J gene: TRBJ1-6
CDR3 DNA: TGCGCCAGCAGCTCGTGGGACGCCGACGGGAATTCACCCCTCCACTTT
CDR3 protein: CASSSWDADGNSPLHF

D gene: .
V gene: TRBV7-2
clone size: .
J gene: TRBJ2-7
CDR3 DNA: TGTGCCAGCAGCCCCGAATACTACGAGCAGTACTTC
CDR3 protein: CASSPEYYEQYF

D gene: TRBD1
V gene: TRBV11-3
clone size: .
J gene: TRBJ2-4
CDR3 DNA: TGTGCCAGCAGCTTAGACGGACAGGACATTCAGTACTTC
CDR3 protein: CASSLDGQDIQYF

D gene: TRBD2
V gene: TRBV20-1
clone size: once
J gene: TRBJ2-3
CDR3 DNA: TGCAGTGCTGGGTTACTAGCGGGGCGGACAGATACGCAGTATTTT
CDR3 protein: CSAGLLAGRTDTQYF

D gene: TRBD2
V gene: TRBV3-1
clone size: .
J gene: TRBJ2-1
CDR3 DNA: TGTGCCAGCAGCCAAAACCCTTCCCTTAGCGGCGGGGGTTACAATGAGCAGTTCTTC
CDR3 protein: CASSQNPSLSGGGYNEQFF

D gene: .
V gene: TRBV21-1
clone size: .
J gene: TRBJ2-7
CDR3 DNA: TGTGCCAGCAGCAAAGAAGTAGGCAAAAAGGAGTACGAGCAGTACTTC
CDR3 protein: CASSKEVGKKEYEQYF

D gene: TRBD1
V gene: TRBV5-1
clone size: .
J gene: TRBJ1-2
CDR3 DNA: TGCGCCAGCAGCCTGGGGGGACAGTACTATGGCTACACCTTC
CDR3 protein: CASSLGGQYYGYTF

D gene: TRBD2
V gene: TRBV9
clone size: .
J gene: TRBJ2-1
CDR3 DNA: TGTGCCAGCAGCGCCTCATCAGGACTAGGCTACAATGAGCAGTTCTTC
CDR3 protein: CASSASSGLGYNEQFF

D gene: .
V gene: TRBV6-5
clone size: .
J gene: TRBJ1-2
CDR3 DNA: TGTGCCAGCACCTCTCCAGGGAAATGCGGCTACACCTTC
CDR3 protein: CASTSPGKCGYTF